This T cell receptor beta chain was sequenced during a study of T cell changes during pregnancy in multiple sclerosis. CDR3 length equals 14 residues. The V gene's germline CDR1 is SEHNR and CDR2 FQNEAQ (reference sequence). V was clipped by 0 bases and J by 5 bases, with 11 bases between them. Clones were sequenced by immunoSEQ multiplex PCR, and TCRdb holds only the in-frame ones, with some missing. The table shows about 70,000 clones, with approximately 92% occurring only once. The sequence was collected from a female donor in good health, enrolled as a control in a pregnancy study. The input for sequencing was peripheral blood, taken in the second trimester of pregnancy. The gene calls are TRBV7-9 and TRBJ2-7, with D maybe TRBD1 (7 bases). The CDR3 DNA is TGTGCCAGCAGCTTAGCCAGGGGGGTCGACGAGCAGTACTTC. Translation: CASSLARGVDEQYF.